Below, 28 T cell receptor beta chains from the same sample are listed, as sequenced in a study of cytomegalovirus exposure and HLA in healthy donors. Produced via immunoSEQ multiplex PCR; TCRdb's table is partial and in-frame only. The table has approximately 150,000 clones, roughly 89% seen once. The sample comprised PBMCs. All receptors derive from a man younger than 35 in good health and CMV-seropositive.

This clone was seen a single time. The chain employs TRBV2 and TRBJ2-2; 8 positions agree with TRBD2. The CDR3 contains 15 residues. V trimming: 7 bases; J trimming: 5 bases; junction bases outside the gene matches: 9. CDR1 is SNHLY, CDR2 FYNNEI, per germline. The CDR3 sequence is CASTRAGAGTGELFF. For the CDR3, the DNA is TGTGCCAGCACCCGAGCGGGAGCGGGAACCGGGGAGCTGTTTTTT.

The rearrangement uses TRBV6-5 and TRBJ2-6, with D uncertain. The CDR3 is made up of 15 amino acids. Germline V gene lookup returns CDR1 MNHEY and CDR2 SVGAGI. Trimming removed 0 bases from V and 0 bases from J, with 3 bases in between. The CDR3 sequence: CASSYSRSGANVLTF. The CDR3 bases are TGTGCCAGCAGTTACTCCCGCTCTGGGGCCAACGTCCTGACTTTC.

The chain employs TRBV7-2 and TRBJ2-2, with 8 bases that match TRBD2. The ends lost 1 base at V and 1 base at J; junction bases unmatched: 8. CDR3 length: 18 amino acids. CDR1 is SGHTA, CDR2 FQGNSA, per germline. CDR3 residues: CASSLGYGAGVNTGELFF. CDR3 bases: TGTGCCAGCAGCTTAGGTTACGGAGCGGGAGTGAACACCGGGGAGCTGTTTTTT.

The rearrangement uses TRBV7-2 and TRBJ1-5; possibly TRBD1 for D (5 bases). Germline V gene sequence: CDR1 SGHTA, CDR2 FQGNSA. The V end lost 5 bases, the J end lost 2 bases, and 13 bases lay between the germline ends. The CDR3 has 15 amino acids. The CDR3 is CASSQGGGGNQPQHF. DNA for the CDR3: TGTGCCAGCAGCCAGGGAGGTGGAGGCAATCAGCCCCAGCATTTT.

The chain employs TRBV30 and TRBJ1-4; D might be TRBD1 (6 bases). This CDR3 has 14 amino acids. The germline V gene encodes CDR1 GTSNPN and CDR2 SVGIG (reference sequence). V was cut by 1 base and J by 6 bases, with 12 bases left in between. The CDR3 bases are TGTGCCTGGAGTGGGGGCGGGGGCTATGAAAAACTGTTTTTT. This translates into CAWSGGGGYEKLFF. Full variable domain (remainder filled in from reference TRBV30 and TRBJ1-4): SQTIHQWPATLVQPVGSPLSLECTVEGTSNPNLYWYRQAAGRGLQLLFYSVGIGQISSEVPQNLSASRPQDRQFILSSKKLLLSDSGFYLCAWSGGGGYEKLFFGSGTQLSVL.

The chain recombines TRBV19 with TRBJ1-4; D might be TRBD1 (5 bases). Trimming shortened V by 3 bases and J by 5 bases, and 10 bases separated the two germline ends. The CDR3 loop spans 14 amino acids. Germline V gene data show CDR1 as LNHDA and CDR2 as SQIVND (reference sequence). CDR3 DNA: TGTGCCAGTAGTATCAGGGTAGGAAATGAAAAACTGTTTTTT. Translation gives CASSIRVGNEKLFF.

The rearrangement uses TRBV5-4 and TRBJ1-4; D call uncertain. Trimming removed 4 bases at V and 3 bases at J, with 16 bases between. The CDR3 totals 16 residues. Germline V lookup: CDR1 SGHNT, CDR2 YYREEE (reference sequence). CDR3 bases: TGTGCCAGCAGCCCGTTTTCCGCTCAGGCTAATGAAAAACTGTTTTTT. Translating it yields CASSPFSAQANEKLFF.

This clone was counted a single time. V is TRBV5-1 and J is TRBJ2-3; 8 bases align to TRBD2. The trim removed 5 bases at V and 6 bases at J, leaving 8 bases unmatched. The CDR3 has 14 amino acids. From germline, CDR1 is SGHRS and CDR2 YFSETQ. In DNA form, the CDR3 reads TGCGCCAGCAGGTCGGGGGGGCACGGCGATACGCAGTATTTT. As protein: CASRSGGHGDTQYF.

The chain employs TRBV7-9 and TRBJ1-1, with 8 positions matching TRBD1. V was clipped by 3 bases and J by 1 base; unmatched bases: 7. Germline CDR1 is SEHNR and CDR2 is FQNEAQ (reference sequence). This CDR3 is 16 amino acids long. This CDR3 reads CASSFTGGRGNTEAFF. The CDR3 DNA reads as TGTGCCAGCAGCTTTACAGGGGGTCGGGGGAACACTGAAGCTTTCTTT.

The J gene is TRBJ2-2, the V gene TRBV9, with a possible D match to TRBD1 (6 bases). V gave up 3 bases and J gave up 5 bases, with 17 bases separating them. Germline lookup yields CDR1 SGDLS and CDR2 YYNGEE. The length of the CDR3 is 16 residues. CDR3 in DNA: TGTGCCAGCAGCGGCAGCGTGGGGGCGGAGACCGGGGAGCTGTTTTTT. As protein: CASSGSVGAETGELFF.

This chain links TRBV4-2 with TRBJ2-1; a possible D gene is TRBD1 (6 bases). V lost 0 bases, J lost 9 bases, and 12 bases lay in between. Germline V gene data show CDR1 as LGHNA and CDR2 as YNFKEQ. CDR3 length equals 14 residues. Here the CDR3 reads CASSQDQGLGEQFF. The DNA of the CDR3 is TGTGCCAGCAGCCAAGATCAGGGGTTGGGTGAGCAGTTCTTC.

The gene calls are TRBV9 and TRBJ1-2; D might be TRBD1 (5 bases). The length of the CDR3 is 14 residues. Trimming shortened V by 2 bases and J by 4 bases, and 12 bases separated the two germline ends. Per the germline V gene, CDR1 is SGDLS and CDR2 is YYNGEE. CDR3 loop: CASSVTDVLYGYTF. CDR3 DNA: TGTGCCAGCAGCGTGACAGATGTTCTCTATGGCTACACCTTC.

This clone occurred a few times. V gene TRBV18 combines with J gene TRBJ2-3, with 13 bases matching TRBD2. CDR1 is KGHSH, CDR2 LQKENI, per germline. Trimming at V came to 2 bases and at J to 4 bases, leaving 6 bases not matched to a gene. CDR3 size: 17 residues. CDR3 sequence: CASSPWTSGSGADTQYF. The CDR3 DNA sequence: TGTGCCAGCTCACCATGGACTAGCGGGAGTGGGGCAGATACGCAGTATTTT.

The sample holds one count of this clone. This CDR3 is CASSPRTSGNTGELFF. CDR3 DNA: TGTGCCAGCAGCCCCAGGACTAGCGGGAACACCGGGGAGCTGTTTTTT. The genes are TRBV13 and TRBJ2-2; the match to TRBD2 covers 10 bases. This CDR3 has 16 amino acids. Germline values: CDR1 PRHDT, CDR2 FYEKMQ (reference sequence). With V trimmed by 5 bases and J by 1 base, 4 bases remained unmatched.

This chain uses TRBV27 with TRBJ2-1; D is possibly TRBD1 (7 bases). The germline CDR1 and CDR2 sequences are MNHEY and SMNVEV (reference sequence). The CDR3 covers 18 residues. The ends were cut back, 3 bases at V and 0 bases at J, with 18 bases in the middle. The CDR3 DNA reads as TGTGCCAGCAGTTTGACTGCCCAGGGGGGAAGCTCCTACAATGAGCAGTTCTTC. Translated: CASSLTAQGGSSYNEQFF.

There are a few counts of this clone. CDR3 protein: CASSPLAETQETQYF. The DNA of the CDR3 is TGTGCCAGCTCACCCCTGGCGGAGACCCAAGAGACCCAGTACTTC. The chain couples TRBV18 to TRBJ2-5; D is uncertain. The germline V gene has CDR1 KGHSH and CDR2 LQKENI. CDR3 length: 15 amino acids. The V and J ends lost 3 bases and 1 base respectively, with 12 bases between them. Combining the CDR3 with reference TRBV18 and TRBJ2-5 gives the whole variable domain NAGVMQNPRHLVRRRGQEARLRCSPMKGHSHVYWYRQLPEEGLKFMVYLQKENIIDESGMPKERFSAEFPKEGPSILRIQQVVRGDSAAYFCASSPLAETQETQYFGPGTRLLVL.

The rearrangement links TRBV15 to TRBJ1-2; TRBD1 might be the D (5 bases). V dropped 8 bases and J dropped 4 bases, with 11 bases sitting between them. Germline CDR1 reads LNHNV; CDR2 reads YYDKDF (reference sequence). This CDR3 contains 12 residues. CDR3: CATADISYGYTF. The DNA for the CDR3 is TGTGCCACCGCGGACATATCCTATGGCTACACCTTC.

V usage is TRBV4-1 and J usage is TRBJ2-7; tentative D call: TRBD2 (5 bases). V was pared by 4 bases and J by 3 bases, with 10 bases between. This CDR3 has 13 residues. Germline V lookup: CDR1 MGHRA, CDR2 YSYEKL. The CDR3 sequence: CASSPGLGYEQYF. The CDR3 DNA follows: TGCGCCAGCAGCCCAGGACTCGGCTACGAGCAGTACTTC.

The J gene is TRBJ1-2, the V gene TRBV28, with a weak D call TRBD1 (5 bases). V shed 6 bases and J shed 8 bases, with 13 bases lying between them. This CDR3 has 12 residues. Per germline, CDR1 MDHEN and CDR2 SYDVKM. The CDR3, as DNA: TGTGCCAGCAGCCTCCTAGGGGTCGGCTACACCTTC. Residues: CASSLLGVGYTF.

This sequence joins TRBV27 and TRBJ1-5, with D hard to call. CDR3 length: 14 amino acids. V was pared by 4 bases and J by 6 bases, with 13 bases between. Germline CDR1 reads MNHEY; CDR2 reads SMNVEV (reference sequence). DNA for the CDR3: TGTGCCAGCAGTTCCGGGATCTGGAGTCAGCCCCAGCATTTT. This codes for CASSSGIWSQPQHF.

The chain recombines TRBV6-5 with TRBJ1-4; 10 bases are shared with TRBD1. Germline trimming cut 4 bases from V and 6 bases from J; bases unmatched to any gene: 5. The CDR3 is 15 amino acids. From germline, CDR1 is MNHEY and CDR2 SVGAGI. In nucleotides, the CDR3 is TGTGCCAGCAGTTTCCGACAGGGGGCGTATGAAAAACTGTTTTTT. The encoded protein is CASSFRQGAYEKLFF.

This chain links TRBV27 with TRBJ2-2; D remains ambiguous. The CDR3 has 14 amino acids. V gave up 2 bases and J gave up 4 bases, with 8 bases separating them. The germline V gene has CDR1 MNHEY and CDR2 SMNVEV (reference sequence). This CDR3 reads CASSLPEPTGELFF. The CDR3 coding sequence is TGTGCCAGCAGTTTACCAGAACCCACCGGGGAGCTGTTTTTT.

The V call is TRBV27, the J call TRBJ2-7; 13 bases align to TRBD2. Germline CDR1 MNHEY, CDR2 SMNVEV (reference sequence). The J segment lost 3 bases and the V segment lost 5 bases, leaving 10 bases of the junction unmatched. The CDR3 covers 17 residues. CDR3 residues: CASSPRRTSGSLYEQYF. CDR3 coding DNA: TGTGCCAGCAGTCCCCGACGGACTAGCGGGAGCCTCTACGAGCAGTACTTC.

The V call is TRBV27, the J call TRBJ2-3, with D possibly being TRBD2 (5 bases). The CDR3 contains 15 residues. Deletions cut 2 bases from V and 3 bases from J, with 12 bases between. CDR1 is MNHEY, CDR2 SMNVEV, per germline (reference sequence). Here the CDR3 reads CASSLTGLGTDTQYF. CDR3 DNA: TGTGCCAGCAGTTTAACGGGATTGGGGACAGATACGCAGTATTTT.

This clone was seen only once. This chain connects TRBV2 to TRBJ2-2, with D perhaps matching TRBD2 (6 bases). Germline V gene lookup returns CDR1 SNHLY and CDR2 FYNNEI. V was shortened by 7 bases and J by 0 bases, with 12 bases between the two germline ends. This CDR3 is built from 15 residues. Here the CDR3 DNA reads TGTGCCAGCACGCCAGGGAGGTCGAACACCGGGGAGCTGTTTTTT. It yields the protein CASTPGRSNTGELFF.

This sequence joins TRBV7-2 and TRBJ1-5; TRBD1 matches 10 bases. Trimming at V came to 5 bases and at J to 5 bases, leaving 3 bases not matched to a gene. The CDR3 length is 14 residues. Germline CDR1 is SGHTA and CDR2 is FQGNSA. CDR3 sequence reads: CASSTGQGDQPQHF. The CDR3, as DNA: TGTGCCAGCAGCACAGGACAGGGGGATCAGCCCCAGCATTTT.

V usage is TRBV9 and J usage is TRBJ1-2; D remains unclear. CDR3 length equals 15 residues. Germline CDR1 and CDR2: SGDLS and YYNGEE. V was cut by 7 bases and J by 0 bases, with 16 bases left in between. The CDR3 protein is CASSGPSLANYGYTF. As DNA, the CDR3 is TGTGCCAGCTCAGGCCCCAGTTTGGCTAACTATGGCTACACCTTC.

The gene calls are TRBV9 and TRBJ1-2, with TRBD1 matching 10 bases. Looked up from germline, CDR1 is SGDLS and CDR2 is YYNGEE. With 4 bases clipped from V and 4 bases from J, the junction kept 7 bases outside the gene matches. CDR3 length equals 15 residues. The DNA of the CDR3 is TGTGCCAGCAGCCCAGGGACAGGGGCTAGCTATGGCTACACCTTC. This translates into CASSPGTGASYGYTF.